What follows are 4 T cell receptor beta chains derived from one specimen sequenced in a study of beta chain features in type 1 diabetes. Of the isolated RNA, all was reverse transcribed, and so the sequenced material was expressed TCRB transcripts. Clones were read by immunoSEQ multiplex PCR, and TCRdb kept only the in-frame ones, dropping some. Of around 450,000 clones listed, around 10% are singletons. Sequencing was done on a sample of naive CD4+ T cells from blood. The receptors were sampled from a woman aged 18-29 years in good health.

The chain carries TRBV2 and TRBJ2-5; D is possibly TRBD1 (6 bases). The CDR3 has 13 residues. Per germline, CDR1 SNHLY and CDR2 FYNNEI. V lost 5 bases and J lost 5, with 12 bases in between. The CDR3, as DNA: TGTGCCAGCAGTATAAACAGGGCGGAGACCCAGTACTTC. Translation: CASSINRAETQYF.

This clone occurred a few times. The rearrangement uses TRBV11-3 and TRBJ2-1, with D uncertain. Germline CDR1 and CDR2: SGHNT and YENEEA. Trimming pared 5 bases from V and 5 bases from J, leaving 4 bases between. The CDR3 has 11 amino acids. CDR3 coding DNA: TGTGCCAGCAGCATGAACAATGAGCAGTTCTTC. This gives the protein CASSMNNEQFF.

This clone was seen a few times. This chain connects TRBV29-1 to TRBJ1-2; D gene uncertain. Trimming removed 3 bases from V and 4 bases from J, with 12 bases in between. The germline gives CDR1 SQVTM, CDR2 ANQGSEA. The CDR3 loop spans 13 amino acids. The CDR3 DNA sequence: TGCAGCGTTGATACTATGGGGTTCTATGGCTACACCTTC. Translation gives CSVDTMGFYGYTF.

V gene TRBV11-2 combines with J gene TRBJ2-1; TRBD2 agrees at 7 bases. V lost 1 base and J lost 1; bases outside the gene matches: 7. The CDR3 totals 17 residues. From germline, CDR1 is SGHAT and CDR2 FQNNGV. The CDR3 nucleotides are TGTGCCAGCAGCTTAGTTTGGAGGGGACTATCCTACAATGAGCAGTTCTTC. Protein sequence: CASSLVWRGLSYNEQFF.